This entry lists 28 T cell receptor beta chains sequenced from one sample in a study of beta chain features in type 1 diabetes. The isolated RNA, all of it, was reverse transcribed, so expressed TCRB transcripts were what got sequenced. The repertoire was sequenced with immunoSEQ multiplex PCR; TCRdb's copy has only in-frame clones and lacks some. The sample records some 410,000 clones, over 9.5% being singletons. The sample comprised naive CD4+ T cells from blood. The receptors here all came from a woman between 18 and 30 years old in good health.

This clone came up a few times. The chain employs TRBV6-6 and TRBJ1-1, with no clear D. This CDR3 spans 15 amino acids. The V end was cut by 0 bases, the J end by 8 bases, with 16 bases between. Germline CDR1 reads MNHNY; CDR2 reads SVGAGI (reference sequence). CDR3 nucleotide sequence: TGTGCCAGCAGTTACTCTGGCAGGACCACGATCGAAGCTTTCTTT. Protein sequence: CASSYSGRTTIEAFF.

This clone was detected only a few times. The chain couples TRBV14 to TRBJ2-1; D may be TRBD2 (5 bases). The CDR3 extends over 16 amino acids. Germline CDR1 is SGHDN and CDR2 is FVKESK. V was shortened by 5 bases and J by 0 bases, with 14 bases between the two germline ends. CDR3 in DNA: TGTGCCAGCAGCTACATTCAAGGGAGCTCCTACAATGAGCAGTTCTTC. Protein product: CASSYIQGSSYNEQFF.

This clone turned up a few times. The chain joins TRBV19 to TRBJ2-1; D may be TRBD1 (5 bases). Germline CDR1 reads LNHDA; CDR2 reads SQIVND (reference sequence). This CDR3 has 15 residues. V was trimmed by 5 bases and J by 12 bases, leaving 23 bases between them. The CDR3 DNA sequence: TGTGCCAGTAGTTTCCACACCGACAGTCTTCCCTGGCAGTTCTTC. Its translation: CASSFHTDSLPWQFF.

This clone came up a few times. The V gene is TRBV29-1, the J gene TRBJ2-3; possibly TRBD2 for D (5 bases). Germline CDR1 SQVTM, CDR2 ANQGSEA. This CDR3 spans 13 amino acids. The V gene lost 4 bases and the J gene lost 5 bases, with 13 bases spanning the gap. Here the CDR3 reads CSVVSGYLDTQYF. The CDR3 nucleotides read TGCAGCGTTGTATCGGGGTACCTAGATACGCAGTATTTT.

J is TRBJ2-6 and V is TRBV28, with a weak D call TRBD1 (5 bases). Germline V lookup: CDR1 MDHEN, CDR2 SYDVKM. There are 18 residues in the CDR3. V gave up 2 bases and J gave up 2 bases, with 16 bases separating them. DNA of the CDR3: TGTGCCAGCAGTTTACTGCCTGGGGCTCTGGCTGGGGCCAACGTCCTGACTTTC. Residues: CASSLLPGALAGANVLTF.

A few counts support this clone. The chain links TRBV29-1 to TRBJ1-2, with TRBD1 matching 10 bases. The V gene's germline CDR1 is SQVTM and CDR2 ANQGSEA. The CDR3 covers 12 residues. DNA of the CDR3: TGCAGTGCGGGACAGGGGATTTATGGCTACACCTTC. Protein sequence: CSAGQGIYGYTF.

The chain has TRBV5-4 and TRBJ2-2; 13 bases fit TRBD2. V trimming: 4 bases; J trimming: 3 bases; junction bases outside the gene matches: 6. The germline gives CDR1 SGHNT, CDR2 YYREEE (reference sequence). This CDR3 has 17 amino acids. CDR3 sequence (DNA): TGTGCCAGCAGCACCGGGACTAGCGGGATTTACACCGGGGAGCTGTTTTTT. Translation: CASSTGTSGIYTGELFF.

This clone has just a few counts. This rearrangement joins TRBV7-9 to TRBJ2-4, with a tentative D call TRBD2 (5 bases). The V gene's germline CDR1 is SEHNR and CDR2 FQNEAQ (reference sequence). Trimming took 3 bases from V and 8 from J, leaving 14 bases between them. The CDR3 totals 14 residues. The CDR3 DNA reads as TGTGCCAGCAGCTTGCCCGGGGTTGTGGACATTCAGTACTTC. Protein product: CASSLPGVVDIQYF.

This clone appeared a few times. Different DNA sequences within this sample yield the same CDR3. This chain uses TRBV9 with TRBJ1-1; D call uncertain. The V gene lost 0 bases and the J gene lost 1 base, with 4 bases spanning the gap. This CDR3 comprises 13 residues. CDR1 SGDLS and CDR2 YYNGEE come from the germline V gene. The DNA for the CDR3 is TGTGCCAGCAGCGTAGAGGGGAACACTGAAGCTTTCTTT. Protein: CASSVEGNTEAFF.

The genes are TRBV18 and TRBJ2-7, with D perhaps TRBD2 (6 bases). The CDR3 runs 17 residues. Germline CDR1 is KGHSH and CDR2 is LQKENI. The V end was cut by 3 bases, the J end by 4 bases, with 22 bases between. The CDR3 coding sequence is TGTGCCAGCTCACCGCAAACCGGAGGGAATCGGGTTTACGAGCAGTACTTC. Protein product: CASSPQTGGNRVYEQYF. Using reference TRBV18 and TRBJ2-7 for the parts outside the CDR3, the full variable domain is NAGVMQNPRHLVRRRGQEARLRCSPMKGHSHVYWYRQLPEEGLKFMVYLQKENIIDESGMPKERFSAEFPKEGPSILRIQQVVRGDSAAYFCASSPQTGGNRVYEQYFGPGTRLTVT.

V usage is TRBV6-6 and J usage is TRBJ1-4; 9 nucleotides align to TRBD1. V gave up 6 bases and J gave up 8 bases; unmatched junction bases: 13. In germline, CDR1 is MNHNY, CDR2 SVGAGI (reference sequence). The CDR3 covers 16 residues. In DNA, the CDR3 is TGTGCCAGCAGAATCACTCCCGGGACAGGGCCAGAAAAACTGTTTTTT. It encodes CASRITPGTGPEKLFF.

V usage is TRBV5-1 and J usage is TRBJ2-4; D call uncertain. CDR3 length: 16 residues. V shed 0 bases and J shed 0 bases, with 10 bases lying between them. Germline V lookup: CDR1 SGHRS, CDR2 YFSETQ. The CDR3 nucleotides are TGCGCCAGCAGCTTGGCCCCCCGGGTAGCCAAAAACATTCAGTACTTC. This codes for CASSLAPRVAKNIQYF.

CDR3 in amino acids: CASSYWTDDQETQYF. CDR3 DNA sequence: TGTGCCAGCAGTTACTGGACAGATGATCAAGAGACCCAGTACTTC. V and J are TRBV6-8 and TRBJ2-5; D might be TRBD1 (6 bases). The CDR3 covers 15 residues. Deletions cut 1 base from V and 2 bases from J, with 11 bases between. The germline gives CDR1 MNHGY, CDR2 SAAAGT.

The CDR3 spells CASSQAPGQGFREQYF. The CDR3 coding sequence is TGTGCCAGCAGCCAAGCGCCCGGACAGGGGTTCCGCGAGCAGTACTTC. The chain is built from TRBV4-2 and TRBJ2-7; TRBD1 agrees at 9 bases. The CDR3 totals 16 residues. V shed 1 base and J 6 bases; nucleotides not matched to a gene: 10. The germline gives CDR1 LGHNA, CDR2 YNFKEQ.

The chain carries TRBV25-1 and TRBJ1-2; unclear D gene. The CDR3 length is 16 residues. From germline, CDR1 is MGHDK and CDR2 SYGVNS. The V and J ends lost 2 bases and 4 bases respectively, with 17 bases between them. DNA for the CDR3: TGTGCCAGCAGTGAAAGTCGGCCAGGTTACACCTATGGCTACACCTTC. Residues: CASSESRPGYTYGYTF.

The rearrangement links TRBV18 to TRBJ1-1; D uncertain. This CDR3 region has 14 residues. V shed 1 base and J shed 0 bases, with 6 bases lying between them. Germline values: CDR1 KGHSH, CDR2 LQKENI. The CDR3 spells CASSPQSMNTEAFF. CDR3 sequence (DNA): TGTGCCAGCTCACCACAGTCCATGAACACTGAAGCTTTCTTT.

This clone was seen a handful of times. One junction end does not reproduce the germline sequence, and a read error may be involved. V usage is TRBV2 and J usage is TRBJ1-5; D possibly corresponds to TRBD1 (5 bases). The CDR3 loop spans 15 amino acids. The V gene's germline CDR1 is SNHLY and CDR2 FYNNEI. CDR3 residues: CASSTQGLNNHPQHF. CDR3 sequence (DNA): TGTGCCAGCAGTACGCAGGGACTGAACAATCATCCCCAGCATTTT.

This clone was seen a few times. This sequence joins TRBV11-2 and TRBJ2-5; D is undetermined. CDR1 and CDR2 (germline): SGHAT, FQNNGV. CDR3 length: 13 residues. Deletions cut 5 bases from V and 1 base from J, with 8 bases between. The DNA for the CDR3 is TGTGCCAGCAGCCCATTGAGCCAAGAGACCCAGTACTTC. The encoded protein is CASSPLSQETQYF.

This chain connects TRBV18 to TRBJ1-5; 10 bases line up with TRBD1. V gave up 3 bases and J gave up 7 bases; unmatched junction bases: 3. The CDR3 loop spans 14 amino acids. Germline CDR1 KGHSH, CDR2 LQKENI. The CDR3 DNA sequence: TGTGCCAGCTCACCGGGACAGGGGTTCCAGCCCCAGCATTTT. Translation: CASSPGQGFQPQHF.

This clone was found a few times. The chain couples TRBV2 to TRBJ2-2; 8 nucleotides match TRBD1. The CDR3 covers 13 residues. V lost 5 bases and J lost 5; bases outside the gene matches: 1. Per germline, CDR1 SNHLY and CDR2 FYNNEI. CDR3 sequence reads: CASSTGGTGELFF. The CDR3 nucleotides are TGTGCCAGCAGTACAGGGGGTACCGGGGAGCTGTTTTTT.

This clone was found a few times. This rearrangement joins TRBV9 to TRBJ2-2, with D hard to call. The V gene lost 0 bases and the J gene lost 9 bases, with 6 bases spanning the gap. Germline V gene sequence: CDR1 SGDLS, CDR2 YYNGEE. The CDR3 has 12 amino acids. The CDR3 protein is CASSVESRELFF. CDR3 DNA: TGTGCCAGCAGCGTAGAGTCTAGGGAGCTGTTTTTT.

This clone has only a few counts. In the same sample, other DNA sequences code for this CDR3. CDR3 loop: CASSVQGSGNTIYF. In DNA, the CDR3 is TGTGCCAGCAGCGTACAGGGATCTGGAAACACCATATATTTT. The chain joins TRBV9 to TRBJ1-3; D may be TRBD1 (5 bases). This CDR3 has 14 residues. Germline V CDR1 and CDR2: SGDLS, YYNGEE. V was cut by 1 base and J by 1 base, with 6 bases left in between.

The CDR3 sequence is CASSLGSVKSSYEQYV. CDR3 sequence (DNA): TGTGCCAGCAGCCTGGGGTCAGTGAAAAGCTCCTACGAGCAGTACGTC. The chain combines TRBV14 with TRBJ2-7; D call uncertain. The germline V gene has CDR1 SGHDN and CDR2 FVKESK. This CDR3 is 16 amino acids long. V was pared by 4 bases and J by 0 bases, with 16 bases between.

A few counts support this clone. This rearrangement joins TRBV30 to TRBJ2-1; D might be TRBD1 (5 bases). Germline values: CDR1 GTSNPN, CDR2 SVGIG (reference sequence). This CDR3 spans 13 amino acids. Trimming removed 3 bases from V and 2 bases from J, with 8 bases in between. The CDR3 loop reads CAWRGATYNEQFF. The CDR3 region has the DNA TGTGCCTGGAGAGGGGCCACCTACAATGAGCAGTTCTTC.

V and J are TRBV6-5 and TRBJ2-3, with D maybe TRBD1 (5 bases). Per germline, CDR1 MNHEY and CDR2 SVGAGI. This CDR3 spans 14 amino acids. V lost 6 bases to trimming and J lost 5 bases, with 15 bases between them. The CDR3 bases are TGTGCCAGCAGAGAAACAGGCCGCGGAGATACGCAGTATTTT. Its translation is CASRETGRGDTQYF.

The V call is TRBV9, the J call TRBJ2-3, with TRBD1 matching 8 bases. CDR1 is SGDLS, CDR2 YYNGEE, per germline. The J segment lost 1 base and the V segment lost 0 bases, leaving 16 bases of the junction unmatched. The CDR3 length is 20 residues. CDR3 DNA sequence: TGTGCCAGCAGCGTAGCGGGAAGGACAGGGCGAGGTGCGGGCACAGATACGCAGTATTTT. Its translation: CASSVAGRTGRGAGTDTQYF.

This clone was detected a few times. The V gene is TRBV9, the J gene TRBJ1-1; perhaps TRBD1 as D (5 bases). CDR1 and CDR2 from the germline V gene are SGDLS and YYNGEE. V was clipped by 5 bases and J by 3 bases, with 14 bases between them. The CDR3 has 14 residues. The chain's CDR3 is CASSHPGGDTEAFF. The DNA of the CDR3 is TGTGCCAGCAGTCACCCCGGAGGGGACACTGAAGCTTTCTTT.

This clone was counted a few times. J is TRBJ2-1 and V is TRBV27; 10 nucleotides line up with TRBD2. CDR3 length: 17 amino acids. Germline CDR1 and CDR2: MNHEY and SMNVEV (reference sequence). Unmatched junction bases numbered 11, after V lost 5 bases and J lost 4 bases. The CDR3 bases are TGTGCCAGCAGTAACACCCTACTAGCGGGAACGTACAATGAGCAGTTCTTC. As protein: CASSNTLLAGTYNEQFF.